The 10 T cell receptor beta chains listed next were all sequenced from one sample in a study of blood T cell repertoires in COVID-19. This table comes from immunoSEQ multiplex PCR, and its TCRdb copy is limited to in-frame clones, with some not included. Counted here are roughly 100,000 clones, 65% to 90% occurring once; the ten biggest clones make up 4.5% to 5.5%. Sequences were obtained from peripheral blood. The receptors originated from a man aged 55 to 70 with acute or convalescent COVID-19.

J is TRBJ2-2 and V is TRBV2; no reliable D call. This CDR3 comprises 14 residues. V lost 6 bases and J lost 3, with 11 bases in between. Germline values: CDR1 SNHLY, CDR2 FYNNEI. This chain's CDR3 is CASRTDMDTGELFF. CDR3 sequence (DNA): TGTGCCAGCAGAACAGACATGGACACCGGGGAGCTGTTTTTT.

This clone appeared once. CDR3 DNA: TGTGCCAGCAGCTGGGGACAGGGGTTCAATCAGCCCCAGCATTTT. It specifies CASSWGQGFNQPQHF. The chain uses TRBV7-2 and TRBJ1-5, with 10 bases lining up with TRBD1. Trimming removed 4 bases from V and 3 bases from J; junction bases left unmatched: 3. Germline CDR1 and CDR2: SGHTA and FQGNSA. The CDR3 sequence is 15 residues long.

The rearrangement links TRBV19 to TRBJ1-2; 9 nucleotides match TRBD1. The CDR3 is 15 residues long. The V gene end was trimmed by 6 bases and the J gene end by 2 bases; junction bases not matched to a gene: 7. The germline V gene has CDR1 LNHDA and CDR2 SQIVND (reference sequence). The CDR3 nucleotides read TGTGCCAGTAGCCCTACAGGGGGCGCAAACTATGGCTACACCTTC. Translated, it gives CASSPTGGANYGYTF.

This clone has a handful of counts. V usage is TRBV7-9 and J usage is TRBJ2-7; D is possibly TRBD2 (6 bases). Germline V CDR1 and CDR2: SEHNR, FQNEAQ (reference sequence). The CDR3 spans 15 residues. V lost 5 bases, J lost 5 bases, and 19 bases lay in between. CDR3 DNA sequence: TGTGCCAGCAGCATACCGGGGGTAGCCACTAACGAGCAGTACTTC. It codes for CASSIPGVATNEQYF.

This clone was detected a few times. This sequence joins TRBV12-3 or TRBV12-4 and TRBJ1-4, with a tentative D call TRBD1 (5 bases). Trimming pared 3 bases from V and 8 bases from J, leaving 7 bases between. The CDR3 loop spans 12 amino acids. The DNA for the CDR3 is TGTGCCAGCAGTTTGTCAGGGGAAAAACTGTTTTTT. This codes for CASSLSGEKLFF.

The genes are TRBV7-3 and TRBJ2-3; maybe TRBD2 (6 bases). The germline V and J ends were trimmed by 3 bases and 11 bases, with 12 bases remaining between them. The CDR3 consists of 12 residues. The germline CDR1 and CDR2 sequences are SGHTA and FQGTGA. Here the CDR3 reads CASSFPPGEQYF. The CDR3 DNA reads TGTGCCAGCAGCTTTCCTCCGGGGGAGCAGTATTTT.

This clone is a singleton in its sample. This sequence joins TRBV2 and TRBJ2-5; possibly TRBD1 for D (6 bases). Trimming cost V 7 bases and J 4 bases, with 10 bases left between them. The CDR3 is 12 residues long. Germline-derived CDR1 and CDR2 are SNHLY and FYNNEI. The DNA for the CDR3 is TGTGCCAGCAAGGAAGGGGGAGAGACCCAGTACTTC. Translation gives CASKEGGETQYF.

The chain combines TRBV5-1 with TRBJ2-2; D is perhaps TRBD2 (5 bases). Germline assignment: CDR1 SGHRS and CDR2 YFSETQ. CDR3 length: 15 residues. Trimming removed 2 bases from V and 4 bases from J, with 12 bases in between. CDR3 nucleotide sequence: TGCGCCAGCAGCTTCGACAACGGGATCACCGGGGAGCTGTTTTTT. Residues: CASSFDNGITGELFF.

A few counts support this clone. The J gene is TRBJ2-7, the V gene TRBV7-9, with D unresolved. V was clipped by 5 bases and J by 0 bases, with 5 bases between them. The CDR3 is made up of 12 amino acids. Germline lookup yields CDR1 SEHNR and CDR2 FQNEAQ (reference sequence). CDR3 nucleotides: TGTGCCAGCAGCCCACTCTCCTACGAGCAGTACTTC. Its protein is CASSPLSYEQYF.

This clone was found once. This chain links TRBV11-3 with TRBJ1-6; D perhaps matches TRBD1 (6 bases). The V end was cut by 6 bases, the J end by 8 bases, with 11 bases between. Germline values: CDR1 SGHNT, CDR2 YENEEA. The CDR3 has 13 residues. The CDR3 loop is CASSKQGDSPLHF. The CDR3 region has the DNA TGTGCCAGCAGTAAACAGGGTGATTCACCCCTCCACTTT.